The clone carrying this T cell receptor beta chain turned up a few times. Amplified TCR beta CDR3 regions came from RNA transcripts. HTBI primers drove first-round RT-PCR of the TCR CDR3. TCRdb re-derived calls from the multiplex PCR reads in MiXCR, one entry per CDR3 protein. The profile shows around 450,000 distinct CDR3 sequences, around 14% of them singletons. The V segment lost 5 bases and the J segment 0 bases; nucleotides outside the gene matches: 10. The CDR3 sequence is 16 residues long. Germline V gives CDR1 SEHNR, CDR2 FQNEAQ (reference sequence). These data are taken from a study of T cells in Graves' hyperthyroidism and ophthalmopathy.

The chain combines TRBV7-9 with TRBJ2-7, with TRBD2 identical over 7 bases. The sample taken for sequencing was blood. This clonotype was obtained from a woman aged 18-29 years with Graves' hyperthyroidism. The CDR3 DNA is TGTGCCAGCAGCCCCGGTTCCGGCGGGAGCTCCTACGAGCAGTACTTC. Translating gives CASSPGSGGSSYEQYF. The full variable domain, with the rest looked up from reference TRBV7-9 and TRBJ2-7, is DTGVSQNPRHKITKRGQNVTFRCDPISEHNRLYWYRQTLGQGPEFLTYFQNEAQLEKSRLLSDRFSAERPKGSFSTLEIQRTEQGDSAMYLCASSPGSGGSSYEQYFGPGTRLTVT.